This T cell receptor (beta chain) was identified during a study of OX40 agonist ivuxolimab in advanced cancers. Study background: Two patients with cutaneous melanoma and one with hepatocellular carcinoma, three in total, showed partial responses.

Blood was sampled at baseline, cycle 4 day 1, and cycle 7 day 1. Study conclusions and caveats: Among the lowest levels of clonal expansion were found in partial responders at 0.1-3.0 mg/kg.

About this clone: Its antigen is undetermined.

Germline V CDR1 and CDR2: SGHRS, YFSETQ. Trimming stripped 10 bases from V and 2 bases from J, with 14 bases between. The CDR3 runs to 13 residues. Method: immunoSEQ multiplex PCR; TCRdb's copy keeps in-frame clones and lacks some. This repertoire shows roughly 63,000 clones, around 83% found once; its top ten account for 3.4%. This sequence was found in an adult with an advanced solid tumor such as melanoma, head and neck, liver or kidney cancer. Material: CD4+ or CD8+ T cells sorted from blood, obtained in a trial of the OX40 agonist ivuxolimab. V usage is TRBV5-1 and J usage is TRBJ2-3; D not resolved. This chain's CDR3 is CAAKEPATDTQYF. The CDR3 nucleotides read TGCGCCGCCAAGGAGCCGGCCACAGATACGCAGTATTTT.